The present T cell receptor (beta chain) was sequenced within a study of blood T cell repertoires in COVID-19. Seattle's enrolled individuals joined amid active infection and were then monitored longitudinally. In this sample, this clone turned up once. Measured with immunoSEQ multiplex PCR; TCRdb has only the in-frame clones, and not every one. The sample has some 240,000 clones, roughly 90% seen once; the top ten hold 0.82%. This CDR3 is built from 15 residues. V shed 0 bases and J 6 bases; nucleotides not matched to a gene: 5. Germline CDR1 SNHLY, CDR2 FYNNEI. The receptor comes from a man in his fifties or sixties with COVID-19, enrolled during active disease. The material sequenced was peripheral blood. The chain combines TRBV2 with TRBJ1-2; TRBD1 agrees at 9 bases. The CDR3 sequence is CASSEAWDRADGYTF. The DNA of the CDR3 is TGTGCCAGCAGTGAAGCATGGGACAGGGCGGATGGCTACACCTTC.